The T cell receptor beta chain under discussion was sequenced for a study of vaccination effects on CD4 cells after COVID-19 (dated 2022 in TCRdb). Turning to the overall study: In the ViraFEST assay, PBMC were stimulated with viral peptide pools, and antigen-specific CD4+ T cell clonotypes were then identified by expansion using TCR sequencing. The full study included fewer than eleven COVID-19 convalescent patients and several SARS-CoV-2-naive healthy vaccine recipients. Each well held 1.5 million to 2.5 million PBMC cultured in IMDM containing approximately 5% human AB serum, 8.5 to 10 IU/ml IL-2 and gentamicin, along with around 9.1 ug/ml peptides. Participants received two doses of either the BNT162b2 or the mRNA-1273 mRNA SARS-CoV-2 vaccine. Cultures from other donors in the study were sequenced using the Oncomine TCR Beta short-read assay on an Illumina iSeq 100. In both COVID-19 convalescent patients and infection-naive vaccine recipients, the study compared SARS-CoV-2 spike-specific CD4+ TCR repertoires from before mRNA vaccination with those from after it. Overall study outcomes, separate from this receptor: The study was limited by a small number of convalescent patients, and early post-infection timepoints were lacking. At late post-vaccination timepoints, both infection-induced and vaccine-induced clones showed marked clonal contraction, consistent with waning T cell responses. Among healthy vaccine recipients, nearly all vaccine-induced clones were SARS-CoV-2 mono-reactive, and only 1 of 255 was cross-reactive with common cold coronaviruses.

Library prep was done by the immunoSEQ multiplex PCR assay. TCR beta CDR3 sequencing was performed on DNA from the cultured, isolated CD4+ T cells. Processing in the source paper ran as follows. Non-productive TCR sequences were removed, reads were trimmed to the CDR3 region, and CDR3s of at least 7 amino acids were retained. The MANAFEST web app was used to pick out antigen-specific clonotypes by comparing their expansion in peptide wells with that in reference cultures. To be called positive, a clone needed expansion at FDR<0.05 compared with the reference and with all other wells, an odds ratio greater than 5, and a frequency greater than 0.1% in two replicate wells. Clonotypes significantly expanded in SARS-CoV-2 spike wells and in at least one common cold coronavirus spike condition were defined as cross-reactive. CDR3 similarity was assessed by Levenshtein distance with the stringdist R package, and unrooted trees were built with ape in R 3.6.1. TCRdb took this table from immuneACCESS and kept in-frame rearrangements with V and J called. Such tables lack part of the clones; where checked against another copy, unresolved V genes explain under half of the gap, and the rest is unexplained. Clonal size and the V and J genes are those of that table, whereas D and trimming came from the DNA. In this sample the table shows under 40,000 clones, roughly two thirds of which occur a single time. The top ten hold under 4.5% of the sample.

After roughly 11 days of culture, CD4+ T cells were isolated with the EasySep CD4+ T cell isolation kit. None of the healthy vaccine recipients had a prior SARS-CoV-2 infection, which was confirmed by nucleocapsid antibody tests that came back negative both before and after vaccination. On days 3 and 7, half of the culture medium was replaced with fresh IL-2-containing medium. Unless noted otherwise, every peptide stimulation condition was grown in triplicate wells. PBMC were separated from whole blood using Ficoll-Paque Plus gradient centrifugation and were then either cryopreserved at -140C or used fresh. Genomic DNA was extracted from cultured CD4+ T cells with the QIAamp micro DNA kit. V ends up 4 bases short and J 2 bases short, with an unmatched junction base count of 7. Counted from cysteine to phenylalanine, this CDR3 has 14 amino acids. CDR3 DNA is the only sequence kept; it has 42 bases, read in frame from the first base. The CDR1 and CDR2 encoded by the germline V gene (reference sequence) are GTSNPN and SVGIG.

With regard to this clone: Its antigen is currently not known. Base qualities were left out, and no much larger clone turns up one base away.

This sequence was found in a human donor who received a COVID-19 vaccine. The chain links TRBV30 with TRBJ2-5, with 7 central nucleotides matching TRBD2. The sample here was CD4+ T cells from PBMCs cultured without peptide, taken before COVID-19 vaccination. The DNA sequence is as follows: TGTGCCTGGAACTCGGGACTAACGCAAGAGACCCAGTACTTC. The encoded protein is CAWNSGLTQETQYF. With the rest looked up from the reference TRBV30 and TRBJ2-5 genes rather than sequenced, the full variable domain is SQTIHQWPATLVQPVGSPLSLECTVEGTSNPNLYWYRQAAGRGLQLLFYSVGIGQISSEVPQNLSASRPQDRQFILSSKKLLLSDSGFYLCAWNSGLTQETQYFGPGTRLLVL.